This entry lists 4 T cell receptor beta chains sequenced from one sample in a study of Tregs in tolerant kidney transplant recipients. No cognate antigen is known for these TCRs. Here immunoSEQ multiplex PCR was the method, and the copy in TCRdb shows in-frame clones only, minus some. The sample carries approximately 17,000 clones, around 66% recorded once. Sequenced: Tregs from blood cultured with allogeneic cells. These TCRs come from a human donor in good health.

This clone has only one observation. The chain uses TRBV10-3 and TRBJ2-7; D may be TRBD2 (8 bases). Trimming took 5 bases from V and 0 from J, leaving 14 bases between them. There are 15 residues in the CDR3. Germline CDR1 and CDR2: ENHRY and SYGVKD. CDR3 sequence: CAISRSGDSSYEQYF. For the CDR3, the DNA is TGTGCCATCAGTCGTAGCGGGGACAGCTCCTACGAGCAGTACTTC.

The chain joins TRBV2 to TRBJ2-1; no reliable D call. The germline V gene encodes CDR1 SNHLY and CDR2 FYNNEI. The CDR3 has 14 residues. The V gene lost 5 bases and the J gene lost 5 bases, with 13 bases spanning the gap. CDR3 sequence reads: CASSSQLGHNEQFF. The CDR3 nucleotides read TGTGCCAGCAGTTCACAGCTAGGACACAATGAGCAGTTCTTC.

The chain couples TRBV7-9 to TRBJ2-1, with 9 bases fitting TRBD2. The CDR3 is 16 amino acids. Germline lookup yields CDR1 SEHNR and CDR2 FQNEAQ (reference sequence). The ends lost 5 bases at V and 2 bases at J; junction bases unmatched: 7. DNA of the CDR3: TGTGCCAGCAGCCCCTTAGCGGGAGAGACCTACAATGAGCAGTTCTTC. It codes for CASSPLAGETYNEQFF.

This clone counts as medium-sized. For the CDR3, the DNA is TGTGCCAGCGCGGGGGGTAGTTCACCCCTCCACTTT. Residues: CASAGGSSPLHF. The chain links TRBV6-5 to TRBJ1-6; D is perhaps TRBD1 (5 bases). This CDR3 has 12 amino acids. Germline V CDR1 and CDR2: MNHEY, SVGAGI. Deletions cut 8 bases from V and 9 bases from J, with 11 bases between.